A single TCR beta chain is shown here with its context. These data originate in a study of shared clonotypes between healthy human individuals. CD45RO-negative CD8 cells positively selected for CCR7 made up the naive population, which excluded terminally differentiated effector memory CD45RA+ cells. TCRdb's table, derived via immunoSEQ multiplex PCR, lists solely in-frame clones and lacks some. Among about 2.1 million clones listed, about 94% were seen once. This TCR was recovered from a man aged 18 to 29 in good health. Some clones in this sample may be carry-over from other donors' samples. The specimen sequenced was naive CD8+ T cells from PBMCs.

Written as DNA, the CDR3 is TGTGCCAGCAGTTCGGCCGGAAAACTGTTTTTT. This translates into CASSSAGKLFF. The gene calls are TRBV27 and TRBJ1-4, with unresolved D. The CDR3 consists of 11 residues. Germline V gene lookup returns CDR1 MNHEY and CDR2 SMNVEV (reference sequence). V was pared by 4 bases and J by 10 bases, with 7 bases between. Drawing the rest from reference TRBV27 and TRBJ1-4, the complete variable domain is EAQVTQNPRYLITVTGKKLTVTCSQNMNHEYMSWYRQDPGLGLRQIYYSMNVEVTDKGDVPEGYKVSRKEKRNFPLILESPSPNQTSLYFCASSSAGKLFFGSGTQLSVL.